The entry below gives a single T cell receptor beta chain sequence along with its context. Its matching antigen is unknown. Cultured CD4+ T cells had their DNA profiled by the Oncomine TCR Beta short-read assay. TCRdb redid the calling of the PCR reads with MiXCR, one entry per CDR3 protein. The sample consists of 3,500 to 4,500 distinct CDR3 sequences, about 37% of them appearing once. CDR1 is GTSNPN and CDR2 is SVGIG in the germline V gene (reference sequence). The CDR3 consists of 14 residues. The V and J ends lost 2 bases and 7 bases, in that order; junction bases with no gene match: 6. This sample was included in a study of vaccination and CD4 T cells after COVID-19. Overall study context: Overlapping peptides of the spike proteins of SARS-CoV-2, HCoV-NL63, HCoV-OC43 and HCoV-229E were used for cell stimulation.

Specified treatment: approximately 9-day PBMC culture with coronavirus spike peptide pools or control peptides (ViraFEST assay). Half-medium replacement with fresh IL-2 medium took place on days 3 and 7. This clonotype was obtained from a human donor who had recovered from COVID-19. The sequenced sample was CD4+ T cells from blood, cultured in vitro, obtained after SARS-CoV-2 vaccination. The chain recombines TRBV30 with TRBJ1-5; 9 nucleotides match TRBD1. The CDR3: CAWSRGQGGQPQHF. In DNA, the CDR3 is TGTGCCTGGAGTCGGGGACAGGGCGGCCAGCCCCAGCATTTT.